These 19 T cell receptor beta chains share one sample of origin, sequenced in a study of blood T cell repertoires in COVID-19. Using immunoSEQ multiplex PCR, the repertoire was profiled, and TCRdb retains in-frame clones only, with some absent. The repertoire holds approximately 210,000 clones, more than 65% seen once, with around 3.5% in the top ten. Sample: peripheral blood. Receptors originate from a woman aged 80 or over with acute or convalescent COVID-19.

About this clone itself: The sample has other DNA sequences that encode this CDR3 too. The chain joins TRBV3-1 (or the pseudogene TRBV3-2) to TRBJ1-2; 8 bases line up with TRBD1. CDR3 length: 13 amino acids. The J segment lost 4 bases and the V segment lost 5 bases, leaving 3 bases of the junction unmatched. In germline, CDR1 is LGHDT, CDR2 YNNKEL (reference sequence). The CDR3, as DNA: TGTGCCAGCAGCTATGGACAGGGCTATGGCTACACCTTC. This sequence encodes CASSYGQGYGYTF.

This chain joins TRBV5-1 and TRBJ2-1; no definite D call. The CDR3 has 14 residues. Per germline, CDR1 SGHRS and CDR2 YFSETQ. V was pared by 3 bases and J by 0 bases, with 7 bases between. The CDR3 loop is CASSSQSSYNEQFF. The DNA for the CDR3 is TGCGCCAGCAGCTCACAGAGCTCCTACAATGAGCAGTTCTTC.

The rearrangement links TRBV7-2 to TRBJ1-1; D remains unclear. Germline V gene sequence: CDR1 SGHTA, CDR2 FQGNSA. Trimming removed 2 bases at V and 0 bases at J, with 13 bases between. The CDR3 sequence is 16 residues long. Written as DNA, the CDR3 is TGTGCCAGCAGCTTAAGAGGAGGACGGGTGAACACTGAAGCTTTCTTT. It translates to CASSLRGGRVNTEAFF.

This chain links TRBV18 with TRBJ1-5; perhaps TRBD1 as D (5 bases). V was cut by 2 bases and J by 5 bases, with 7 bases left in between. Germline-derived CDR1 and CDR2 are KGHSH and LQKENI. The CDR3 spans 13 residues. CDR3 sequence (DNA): TGTGCCAGCTCACCAGGGGCGGATCAGCCCCAGCATTTT. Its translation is CASSPGADQPQHF.

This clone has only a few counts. The CDR3 region has the DNA TGCGCCAGCAGCTTGGGGACAGTGAGCTCTGGAAACACCATATATTTT. Translation: CASSLGTVSSGNTIYF. This chain connects TRBV5-1 to TRBJ1-3, with D perhaps matching TRBD1 (6 bases). V was shortened by 0 bases and J by 0 bases, with 10 bases between the two germline ends. There are 16 residues in the CDR3. Germline V gene data show CDR1 as SGHRS and CDR2 as YFSETQ.

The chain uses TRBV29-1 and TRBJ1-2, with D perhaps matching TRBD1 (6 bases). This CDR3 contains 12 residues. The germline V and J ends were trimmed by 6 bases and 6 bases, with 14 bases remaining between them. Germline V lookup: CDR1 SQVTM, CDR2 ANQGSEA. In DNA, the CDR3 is TGCAGCGTCGGAGAGAGGACAGATGGCTACACCTTC. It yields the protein CSVGERTDGYTF.

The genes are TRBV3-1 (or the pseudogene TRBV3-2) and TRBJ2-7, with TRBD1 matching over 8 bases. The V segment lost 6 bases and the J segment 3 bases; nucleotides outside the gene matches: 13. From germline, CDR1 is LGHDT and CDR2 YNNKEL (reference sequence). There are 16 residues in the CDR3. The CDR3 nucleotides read TGTGCCAGCAGATCAGGACAGGGTGGCCCCTACTACGAGCAGTACTTC. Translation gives CASRSGQGGPYYEQYF.

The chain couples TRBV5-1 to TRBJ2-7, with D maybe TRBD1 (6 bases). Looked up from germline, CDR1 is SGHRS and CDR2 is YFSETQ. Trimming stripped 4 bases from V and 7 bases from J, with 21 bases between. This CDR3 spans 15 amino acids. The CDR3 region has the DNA TGCGCCAGCAGCGAAATTGTGGGGGCCAGCCATGAGCAGTACTTC. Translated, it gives CASSEIVGASHEQYF.

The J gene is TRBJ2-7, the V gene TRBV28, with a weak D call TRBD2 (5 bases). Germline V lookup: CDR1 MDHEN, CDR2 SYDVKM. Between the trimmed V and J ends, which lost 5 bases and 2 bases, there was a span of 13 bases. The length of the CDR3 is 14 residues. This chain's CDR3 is CASSPPGNTYEQYF. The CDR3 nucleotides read TGTGCCAGCAGTCCCCCCGGGAATACCTACGAGCAGTACTTC.

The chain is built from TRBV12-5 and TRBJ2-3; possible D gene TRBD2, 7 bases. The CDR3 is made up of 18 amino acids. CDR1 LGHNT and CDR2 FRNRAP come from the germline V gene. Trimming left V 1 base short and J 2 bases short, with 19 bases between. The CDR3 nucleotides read TGTGCTAGTGGTTTGGATACGGTGGGGGGGCGACACACAGATACGCAGTATTTT. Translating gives CASGLDTVGGRHTDTQYF.

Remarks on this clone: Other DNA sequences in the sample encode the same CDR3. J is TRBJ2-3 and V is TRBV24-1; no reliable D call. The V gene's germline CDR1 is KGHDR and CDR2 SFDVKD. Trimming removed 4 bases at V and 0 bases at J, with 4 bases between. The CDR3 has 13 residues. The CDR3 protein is CATSDTSTDTQYF. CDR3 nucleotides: TGTGCCACCAGTGACACTAGCACAGATACGCAGTATTTT.

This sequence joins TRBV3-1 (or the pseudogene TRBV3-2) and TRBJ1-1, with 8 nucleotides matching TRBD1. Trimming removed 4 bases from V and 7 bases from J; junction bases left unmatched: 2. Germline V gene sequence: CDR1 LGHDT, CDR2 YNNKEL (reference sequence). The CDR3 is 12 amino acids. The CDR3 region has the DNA TGTGCCAGCAGCCCGACAGGGGATGAAGCTTTCTTT. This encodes CASSPTGDEAFF.

CDR3 sequence: CASSRDTENTEAFF. The CDR3, as DNA: TGTGCCAGCAGCCGCGACACCGAGAACACTGAAGCTTTCTTT. J is TRBJ1-1 and V is TRBV7-9; D gene ambiguous. The CDR3 extends over 14 amino acids. Trimming left V 5 bases short and J 1 base short, with 11 bases between. Germline lookup yields CDR1 SEHNR and CDR2 FQNEAQ (reference sequence).

This CDR3 reads CASSQEGQGGQPQHF. For the CDR3, the DNA is TGTGCCAGCAGCCAAGAAGGACAGGGTGGGCAGCCCCAGCATTTT. The V gene is TRBV4-2, the J gene TRBJ1-5, with 8 bases matching TRBD1. The length of the CDR3 is 15 residues. Losses at the gene ends were 0 bases for V and 7 bases for J; bases not matched to a gene: 5. From germline, CDR1 is LGHNA and CDR2 YNFKEQ.

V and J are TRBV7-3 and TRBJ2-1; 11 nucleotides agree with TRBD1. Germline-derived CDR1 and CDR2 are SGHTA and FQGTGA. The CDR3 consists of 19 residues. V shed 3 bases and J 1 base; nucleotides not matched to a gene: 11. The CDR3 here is CASSFMGQGVLVSYNEQFF. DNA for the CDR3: TGTGCCAGCAGCTTCATGGGACAGGGGGTTCTAGTTTCCTACAATGAGCAGTTCTTC.

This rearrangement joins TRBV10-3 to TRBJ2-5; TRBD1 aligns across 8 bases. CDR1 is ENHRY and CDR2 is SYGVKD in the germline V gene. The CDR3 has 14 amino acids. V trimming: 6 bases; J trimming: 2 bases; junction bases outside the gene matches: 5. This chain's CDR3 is CAISGQGIQETQYF. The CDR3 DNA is TGTGCCATCAGCGGACAGGGCATACAAGAGACCCAGTACTTC.

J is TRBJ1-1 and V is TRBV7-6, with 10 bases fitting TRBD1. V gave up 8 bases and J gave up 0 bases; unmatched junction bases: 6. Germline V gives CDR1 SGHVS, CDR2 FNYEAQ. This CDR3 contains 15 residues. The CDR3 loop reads CASYRDRGLNTEAFF. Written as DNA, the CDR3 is TGTGCCAGCTACAGGGACAGGGGATTGAACACTGAAGCTTTCTTT. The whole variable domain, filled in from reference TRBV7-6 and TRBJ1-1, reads GAGVSQSPRYKVTKRGQDVALRCDPISGHVSLYWYRQALGQGPEFLTYFNYEAQQDKSGLPNDRFSAERPEGSISTLTIQRTEQRDSAMYRCASYRDRGLNTEAFFGQGTRLTVV.

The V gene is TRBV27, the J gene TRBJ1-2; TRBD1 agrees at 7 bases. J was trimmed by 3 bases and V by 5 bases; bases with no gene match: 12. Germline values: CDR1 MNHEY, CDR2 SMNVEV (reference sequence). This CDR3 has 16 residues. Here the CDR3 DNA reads TGTGCCAGCAGTCCCGAGGGACAGAGAGCTGACTATGGCTACACCTTC. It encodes CASSPEGQRADYGYTF.

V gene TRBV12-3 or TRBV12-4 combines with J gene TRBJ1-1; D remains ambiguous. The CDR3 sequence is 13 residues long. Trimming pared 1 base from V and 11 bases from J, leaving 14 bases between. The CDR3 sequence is CASSLGSIEEAFF. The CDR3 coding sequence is TGTGCCAGCAGTTTAGGGTCTATAGAGGAGGCTTTCTTT.